These 13 T cell receptor beta chains originate from one sample sequenced in a study of neurological immune-mediated disorders. TCRdb analysed the 5' RACE reads with MiXCR anew, one entry per CDR3 protein. The sample contains about 33,000 distinct CDR3 sequences, 1.5% of which appear only once. Sequenced sample: PBMCs. These TCRs come from a woman in her thirties with multiple sclerosis.

The table lists this clonotype with many counts. This chain uses TRBV5-1 with TRBJ1-1; D unresolved. This CDR3 has 14 residues. Trimming took 4 bases from V and 1 from J, leaving 11 bases between them. Per the germline V gene, CDR1 is SGHRS and CDR2 is YFSETQ. CDR3 sequence reads: CASSQPHGNTEAFF. The DNA for the CDR3 is TGCGCCAGCAGCCAACCCCATGGGAACACTGAAGCTTTCTTT.

This clonotype showed up many times. The chain carries TRBV6-2 or TRBV6-3 and TRBJ2-2; 8 bases are a match to TRBD2. CDR1 and CDR2 from the germline V gene are MNHEY and SVGEGT. The length of the CDR3 is 14 residues. V lost 0 bases to trimming and J lost 10 bases; unmatched junction nucleotides: 4. As DNA, the CDR3 is TGTGCCAGCAGTTACTCCAGCGGGGGTATGGAGCTGTTTTTT. Translation gives CASSYSSGGMELFF.

This clonotype has at least ten counts. The V call is TRBV5-6, the J call TRBJ1-2, with 10 bases identical to TRBD1. J was trimmed by 4 bases and V by 0 bases; bases with no gene match: 3. Germline lookup yields CDR1 SGHDT and CDR2 YYEEEE. The CDR3 length is 15 residues. The CDR3 sequence is CASSLAGTGVYGYTF. In DNA form, the CDR3 reads TGTGCCAGCAGCTTGGCTGGGACAGGGGTCTATGGCTACACCTTC.

This clonotype was found many times. The chain recombines TRBV15 with TRBJ2-1; 7 bases line up with TRBD2. After removal of 0 bases from V and 6 bases from J, the junction contained 8 bases not matched to a gene. CDR1 and CDR2 (germline): LNHNV, YYDKDF (reference sequence). The CDR3 totals 16 residues. DNA for the CDR3: TGTGCCACCAGCAGAGATCCTAGCGGTGTACCCAATGAGCAGTTCTTC. Translation gives CATSRDPSGVPNEQFF.

This clonotype was recorded many times. The J gene is TRBJ2-7, the V gene TRBV4-1; maybe TRBD2 (6 bases). V was trimmed by 3 bases and J by 3 bases, leaving 12 bases between them. CDR1 and CDR2 (germline): MGHRA, YSYEKL. The CDR3 sequence is 14 residues long. DNA of the CDR3: TGCGCCAGCAGCCAGGGGACTGGGTTCTACGAGCAGTACTTC. Its translation is CASSQGTGFYEQYF.

This clonotype was seen at least ten times. The gene calls are TRBV10-2 and TRBJ1-1; D gene ambiguous. Trimming took off 3 bases at V and 4 bases at J, with 6 bases between the two ends. The V gene's germline CDR1 is WSHSY and CDR2 SAAADI. The CDR3 is 12 amino acids. DNA for the CDR3: TGCGCCAGCAGTGATTGGACCACTGAAGCTTTCTTT. Its protein is CASSDWTTEAFF.

V is TRBV3-1 and J is TRBJ1-3; maybe TRBD1 (5 bases). Germline CDR1 LGHDT, CDR2 YNNKEL (reference sequence). The CDR3 is made up of 13 amino acids. Trimming left V 4 bases short and J 4 bases short, with 8 bases between. The CDR3 DNA reads TGTGCCAGCAGCCTACCAGGGGGAAACACCATATATTTT. Translated, it gives CASSLPGGNTIYF.

V gene TRBV20-1 combines with J gene TRBJ2-7; weak D call: TRBD1 (6 bases). Per the germline V gene, CDR1 is DFQATT and CDR2 is SNEGSKA (reference sequence). Trimming pared 3 bases from V and 7 bases from J, leaving 13 bases between. The CDR3 contains 12 residues. CDR3 in amino acids: CSARPTGLEQYF. DNA for the CDR3: TGCAGTGCTAGGCCTACAGGGTTGGAGCAGTACTTC.

In its sample, this clonotype was seen many times. This chain connects TRBV6-5 to TRBJ1-1; 7 bases match TRBD1. CDR3 length equals 15 residues. The ends lost 4 bases at V and 7 bases at J; junction bases unmatched: 12. CDR1 MNHEY and CDR2 SVGAGI come from the germline V gene. The DNA of the CDR3 is TGTGCCAGCAGTTCCTTAGACAGGGTAGGAGGTGAAGCTTTCTTT. It codes for CASSSLDRVGGEAFF.

This clonotype came up many times. V usage is TRBV10-3 and J usage is TRBJ2-7; D might be TRBD1 (6 bases). The CDR3 runs to 13 residues. V lost 2 bases and J lost 2, with 7 bases in between. Germline V CDR1 and CDR2: ENHRY, SYGVKD. The CDR3 sequence: CAISEGTPYEQYF. The CDR3 DNA follows: TGTGCCATCAGTGAGGGGACACCCTACGAGCAGTACTTC.

This clonotype was observed many times. CDR3 sequence (DNA): TGTGCCAGCAGCCACAGGGACAGGTGGAACGAGCAGTACTTC. This gives the protein CASSHRDRWNEQYF. V and J are TRBV7-9 and TRBJ2-7; 8 positions agree with TRBD1. CDR3 size: 14 residues. J was trimmed by 5 bases and V by 5 bases; bases with no gene match: 8. Germline V lookup: CDR1 SEHNR, CDR2 FQNEAQ (reference sequence).

The table lists this clonotype with many counts. This chain connects TRBV4-3 to TRBJ2-2; 7 nucleotides agree with TRBD2. The CDR3 spans 18 residues. J was trimmed by 2 bases and V by 2 bases; bases with no gene match: 11. Germline assignment: CDR1 LGHNA and CDR2 YSLEER. The CDR3 DNA reads TGCGCCAGCAGCCAATCTCCCTCAGGGAGGGTTAACACCGGGGAGCTGTTTTTT. Translation: CASSQSPSGRVNTGELFF.

This clonotype was detected many times. The chain is built from TRBV7-2 and TRBJ2-1, with D perhaps matching TRBD2 (6 bases). This CDR3 region has 11 residues. V was shortened by 5 bases and J by 9 bases, with 8 bases between the two germline ends. From germline, CDR1 is SGHTA and CDR2 FQGNSA. CDR3 region: CASSHGGEQFF. CDR3 DNA: TGTGCCAGCAGCCACGGGGGTGAGCAGTTCTTC.